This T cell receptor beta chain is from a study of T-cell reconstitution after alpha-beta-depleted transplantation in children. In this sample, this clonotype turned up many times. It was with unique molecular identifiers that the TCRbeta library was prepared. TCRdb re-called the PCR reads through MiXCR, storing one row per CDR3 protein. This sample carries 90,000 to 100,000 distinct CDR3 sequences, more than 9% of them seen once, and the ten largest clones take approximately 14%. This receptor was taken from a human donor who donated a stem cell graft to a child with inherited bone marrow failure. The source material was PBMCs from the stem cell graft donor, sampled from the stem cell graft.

The CDR3 region has the DNA TGCAGTGCCGTAGGGTTGGGCACTGAAGCTTTCTTT. Its protein is CSAVGLGTEAFF. V and J are TRBV20-1 and TRBJ1-1; D is unclear. Germline assignment: CDR1 DFQATT and CDR2 SNEGSKA (reference sequence). The length of the CDR3 is 12 residues. Trimming took 6 bases from V and 4 from J, leaving 12 bases between them.